This TCR beta chain appears in the sequencing data of a study of OX40 agonist ivuxolimab in advanced cancers. As for the study in general: Patients were dosed intravenously with ivuxolimab at 0.01 to 10 mg/kg every 2 weeks. A male proportion of about 84% was recorded, with mean age about 62 years and range 23 to 79. Of the patients, three showed partial responses, one with hepatocellular carcinoma and two with cutaneous melanoma.

Profiling relied on immunoSEQ multiplex PCR, and the TCRdb table lists in-frame clones only, not all of them. The data contain 55,000 to 75,000 clones, more than 85% of them singletons. Germline V gene lookup returns CDR1 SGHTA and CDR2 FQGTGA. The CDR3 sequence is 14 residues long. Trimming left V 2 bases short and J 0 bases short, with 6 bases between. Study-wide points: At 0.1 to 3.0 mg/kg and by week 6, clonal expansion occurred in CD4+ and CD8+ blood T cells.

Turning to this clone: As yet, its antigen is unknown.

This receptor was taken from an adult with an advanced solid tumor such as melanoma, head and neck, liver or kidney cancer. The material sequenced was CD4+ or CD8+ T cells sorted from blood, taken in a trial of the OX40 agonist ivuxolimab. This chain links TRBV7-3 with TRBJ2-3; no clear D. The CDR3 nucleotides are TGTGCCAGCAGCTTATTCGGAAGCACAGATACGCAGTATTTT. This codes for CASSLFGSTDTQYF.